The T cell receptor (beta chain) described here comes from a study of Graves' ophthalmopathy and Graves' hyperthyroidism. Study findings and constraints: Ophthalmopathy and stable hyperthyroidism were discriminated by a 13-signature model, with about 90% sensitivity and 80% to 84% specificity. In predicting ophthalmopathy progression, the model reached roughly 69% sensitivity and around 72% specificity.

Germline loops: CDR1 SGHVS, CDR2 FNYEAQ. CDR3 size: 17 residues. Worth noting for this clonotype: What it binds is unknown. The junction departs from germline at one end; a sequencing error may be responsible.

Amplification from RNA transcripts yielded the TCR beta CDR3 regions. RT-PCR was first run with HTBI primers, then multiplex PCR in a second round. TCRdb passed the multiplex PCR reads through MiXCR, listing each CDR3 protein once. The sample carries almost 750,000 distinct CDR3 sequences, about 44% recorded once. Those donors who had ophthalmopathy presented with moderate-to-severe activity, a CAS of ≥3, a NOSPECS of ≥4 and a duration under 3 months. What supplied the PBMCs was about 10 ml of fresh peripheral blood. This chain connects TRBV7-6 to TRBJ2-2; TRBD2 aligns across 8 bases. The specimen was peripheral blood. The receptor comes from an adult man with Graves' ophthalmopathy. The CDR3 protein is CASSLASGTSTIGELFF. The CDR3 DNA reads TGTGCCAGCAGTTTAGCCTCCGGGACTAGTACCATCGGGGAGCTGTTTTTT.